The T cell receptor (beta chain) described here comes from a study of shared clonotypes between healthy human individuals. V lost 1 base and J lost 1, with 13 bases in between. The CDR3 extends over 16 amino acids. Per germline, CDR1 SGHAT and CDR2 FQNNGV. Produced via immunoSEQ multiplex PCR; TCRdb's table is partial and in-frame only. Found here are some 2.4 million clones, 80% to 95% of them singletons; the top ten hold 0.36%. This chain links TRBV11-2 with TRBJ2-5; the D gene is possibly TRBD2 (5 bases). Sequencing input: naive CD4+ T cells from PBMCs. The sample's subset: CD45RA+ positively selected. The TCR comes from a man aged 18 to 29 in good health. Some clones in this sample may be carry-over from other donors' samples. DNA for the CDR3: TGTGCCAGCAGCTTAGTGGCGGGTCTACTCCAAGAGACCCAGTACTTC. Its translation: CASSLVAGLLQETQYF. Variable domain in full (rest from reference TRBV11-2 and TRBJ2-5): EAGVAQSPRYKIIEKRQSVAFWCNPISGHATLYWYQQILGQGPKLLIQFQNNGVVDDSQLPKDRFSAERLKGVDSTLKIQPAKLEDSAVYLCASSLVAGLLQETQYFGPGTRLLVL.